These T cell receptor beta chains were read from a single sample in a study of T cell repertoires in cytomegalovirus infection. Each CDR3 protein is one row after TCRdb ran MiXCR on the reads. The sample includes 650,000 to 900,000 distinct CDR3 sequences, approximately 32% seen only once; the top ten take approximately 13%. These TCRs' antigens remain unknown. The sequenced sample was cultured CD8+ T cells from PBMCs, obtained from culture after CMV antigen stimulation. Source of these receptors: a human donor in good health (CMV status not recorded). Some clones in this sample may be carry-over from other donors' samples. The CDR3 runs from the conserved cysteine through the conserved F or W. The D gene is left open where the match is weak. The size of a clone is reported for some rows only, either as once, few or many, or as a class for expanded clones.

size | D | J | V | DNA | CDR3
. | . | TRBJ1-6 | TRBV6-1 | TGTGCCAGCAGTGATACGGGACGCAGCTATAATTCACCCCTCCACTTT | CASSDTGRSYNSPLHF
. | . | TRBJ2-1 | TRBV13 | TGTGCCAGCACCCCTACAGCCCACAATGAGCAGTTCTTC | CASTPTAHNEQFF
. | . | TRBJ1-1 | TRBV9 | TGTGCCAGCAGCGTAGGGGGGACCACTGAAGCTTTCTTT | CASSVGGTTEAFF
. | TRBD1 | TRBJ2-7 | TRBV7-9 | TGTGCCAGCAGCTTAGGGTCCATTCCAGGGGACAGGAGGTACTACGAGCAGTACTTC | CASSLGSIPGDRRYYEQYF
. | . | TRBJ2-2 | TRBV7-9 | TGTGTCAGCAGCCAGACAGAGAACACCGGGGAGCTGTTTTTT | CVSSQTENTGELFF
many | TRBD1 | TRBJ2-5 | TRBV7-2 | TGTGCCAGCAGCTGGCCGGGACAGCCACACCAAGAGACCCAGTACTTC | CASSWPGQPHQETQYF
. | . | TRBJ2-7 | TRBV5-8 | TGTGCCAGCAGCTCGGACCAACGGGAGCAGTACTTC | CASSSDQREQYF
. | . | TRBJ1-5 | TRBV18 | TGTGCCAGCTCACCACGGGTGGATCAGCCCCAGCATTTT | CASSPRVDQPQHF
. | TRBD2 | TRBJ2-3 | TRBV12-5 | TGTGCTAGTCGTGGGGGGGAAGATACGCAGTATTTT | CASRGGEDTQYF
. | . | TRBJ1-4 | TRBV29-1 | TGCAGCGTCCGCCGGTCGGGTGAACATGAAAAACTGTTTTTT | CSVRRSGEHEKLFF
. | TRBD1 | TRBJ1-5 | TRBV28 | TGTGCCAGCAGGCCAGGACAGGGGGCCAATCAGCCCCAGCATTTT | CASRPGQGANQPQHF
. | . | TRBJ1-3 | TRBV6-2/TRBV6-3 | TGTGCCAGCAGTTACCTACAGGGCTTCTCTGGAAACACCATATATTTT | CASSYLQGFSGNTIYF
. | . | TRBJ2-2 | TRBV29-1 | TGCAGCGTTGAAGATCAGAAGGGAAGACACGGGGAGCTGTTTTTT | CSVEDQKGRHGELFF
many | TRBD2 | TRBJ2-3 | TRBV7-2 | TGTGCCAGCAGCTTAGGTAGCGGGATTCACACAGATACGCAGTATTTT | CASSLGSGIHTDTQYF
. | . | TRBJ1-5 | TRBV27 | TGTGCCAGCAGTGCTATCCCCCCGGGGGCGAGGAATCAGCCCCAGCATTTT | CASSAIPPGARNQPQHF
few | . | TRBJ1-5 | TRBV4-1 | TGCGCCAGCAGCCAGGACAGAAACAATCAGCCCCAGCATTTT | CASSQDRNNQPQHF
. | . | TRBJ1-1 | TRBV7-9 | TGTGCCAGCAGCTTAGCGGGGGACGACAGGGAAGCTTTCTTT | CASSLAGDDREAFF
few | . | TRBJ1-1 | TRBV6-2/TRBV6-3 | TGTGCCAGCAGCGGGGAGGACACTGAAGCTTTCTTT | CASSGEDTEAFF
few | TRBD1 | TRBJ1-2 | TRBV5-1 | TGCGCCAGCAGCTTAAACAGGGGGCCCAACTATGGCTACACCTTC | CASSLNRGPNYGYTF
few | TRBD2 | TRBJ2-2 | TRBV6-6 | TGTGCCATTAGCGGGGACTACACCGGGGAGCTGTTTTTT | CAISGDYTGELFF
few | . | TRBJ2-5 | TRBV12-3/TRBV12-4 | TGTGCCAGCAGTTTGGGGGTGGTGGAGACCCAGTACTTC | CASSLGVVETQYF
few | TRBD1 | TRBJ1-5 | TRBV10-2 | TGCGCCAGCAGGGAGGACAGGAGCAATCAGCCCCAGCATTTT | CASREDRSNQPQHF
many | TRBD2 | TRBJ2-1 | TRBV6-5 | TGTGCCAGCAGCGAACTTCGGACTAGCTACAATGAGCAGTTCTTC | CASSELRTSYNEQFF
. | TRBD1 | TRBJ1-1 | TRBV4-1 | TGCGCCAGCGGCCGGAAGGGACAGGGAAACGCTGAAGCTTTCTTT | CASGRKGQGNAEAFF
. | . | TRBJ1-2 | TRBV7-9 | TGTGCCAGCAGCTTAAGTTACGGGGTAGACTATGGCTACACCTTC | CASSLSYGVDYGYTF
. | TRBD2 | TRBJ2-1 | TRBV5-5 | TGTGCCAGCAGTTATGGACTAGCATCCGGCAATGAGCAGTTCTTC | CASSYGLASGNEQFF
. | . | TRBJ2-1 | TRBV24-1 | TGTGCCACCAGTAAAGGAGGGGGTGGTCACAATGAGCAGTTCTTC | CATSKGGGGHNEQFF
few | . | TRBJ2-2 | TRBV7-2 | TGTGCCAGCAGCCTAACGGGACATATGAACACCGGGGAGCTGTTTTTT | CASSLTGHMNTGELFF